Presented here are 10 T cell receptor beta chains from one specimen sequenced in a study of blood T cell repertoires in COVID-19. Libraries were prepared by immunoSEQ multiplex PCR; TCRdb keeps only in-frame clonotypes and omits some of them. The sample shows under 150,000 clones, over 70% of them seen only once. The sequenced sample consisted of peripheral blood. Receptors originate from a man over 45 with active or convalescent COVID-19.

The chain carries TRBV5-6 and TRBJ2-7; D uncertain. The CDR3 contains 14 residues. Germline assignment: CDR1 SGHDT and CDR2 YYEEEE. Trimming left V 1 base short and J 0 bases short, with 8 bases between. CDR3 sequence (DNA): TGTGCCAGCAGCTTGTATCCAGTCTCCTACGAGCAGTACTTC. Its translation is CASSLYPVSYEQYF.

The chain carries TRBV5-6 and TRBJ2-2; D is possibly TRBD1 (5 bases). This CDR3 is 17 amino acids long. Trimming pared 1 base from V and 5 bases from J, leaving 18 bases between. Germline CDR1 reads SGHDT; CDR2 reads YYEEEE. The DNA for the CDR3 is TGTGCCAGCAGCTTGTTTTGGACCATAGGGGTTACCGGGGAGCTGTTTTTT. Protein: CASSLFWTIGVTGELFF.

The CDR3 sequence: CASSFGGSTGNEQYF. In nucleotides, the CDR3 is TGTGCCAGCAGTTTCGGCGGGAGTACTGGGAACGAGCAGTACTTC. V gene TRBV27 combines with J gene TRBJ2-7; 7 nucleotides line up with TRBD2. V lost 3 bases and J lost 5; bases outside the gene matches: 10. The CDR3 has 15 amino acids. CDR1 MNHEY and CDR2 SMNVEV come from the germline V gene (reference sequence).

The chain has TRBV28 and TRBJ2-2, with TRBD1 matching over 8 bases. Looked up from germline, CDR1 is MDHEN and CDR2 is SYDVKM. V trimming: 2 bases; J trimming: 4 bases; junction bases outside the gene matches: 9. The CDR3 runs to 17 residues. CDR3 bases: TGTGCCAGCAGTTTACCCAGGCGGACAGGGACCACCGGGGAGCTGTTTTTT. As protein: CASSLPRRTGTTGELFF.

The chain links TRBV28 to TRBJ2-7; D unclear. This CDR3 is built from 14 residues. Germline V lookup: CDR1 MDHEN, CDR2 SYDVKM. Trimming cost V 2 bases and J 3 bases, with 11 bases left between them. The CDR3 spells CASSLAGSYYEQYF. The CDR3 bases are TGTGCCAGCAGTTTAGCCGGGTCTTACTACGAGCAGTACTTC.

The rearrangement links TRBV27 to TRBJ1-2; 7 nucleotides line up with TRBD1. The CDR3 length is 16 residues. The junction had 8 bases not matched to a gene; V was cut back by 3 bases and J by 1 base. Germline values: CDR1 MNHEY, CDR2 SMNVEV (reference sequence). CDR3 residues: CASSLGQLDLNYGYTF. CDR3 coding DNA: TGTGCCAGCAGTTTGGGACAGTTGGATCTTAACTATGGCTACACCTTC.

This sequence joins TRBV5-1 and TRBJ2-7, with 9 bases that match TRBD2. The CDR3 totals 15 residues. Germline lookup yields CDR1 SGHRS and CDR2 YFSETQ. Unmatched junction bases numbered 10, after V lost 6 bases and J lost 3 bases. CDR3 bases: TGCGCCAGCACCCCGGGGGTAGCGGGAGTCTACGAGCAGTACTTC. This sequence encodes CASTPGVAGVYEQYF.

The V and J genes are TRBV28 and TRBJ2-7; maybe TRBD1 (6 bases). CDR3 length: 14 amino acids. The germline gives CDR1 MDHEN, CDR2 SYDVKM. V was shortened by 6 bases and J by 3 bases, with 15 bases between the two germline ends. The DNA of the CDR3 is TGTGCCAGCAGACCAGGACAGCGACTCTACGAGCAGTACTTC. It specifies CASRPGQRLYEQYF.

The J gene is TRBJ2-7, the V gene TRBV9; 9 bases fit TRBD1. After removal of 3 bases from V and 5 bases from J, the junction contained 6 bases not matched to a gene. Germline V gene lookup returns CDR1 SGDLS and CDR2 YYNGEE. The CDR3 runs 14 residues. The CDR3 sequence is CASSADRGRDEQYF. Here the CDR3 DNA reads TGTGCCAGCAGCGCGGACAGGGGAAGGGACGAGCAGTACTTC.

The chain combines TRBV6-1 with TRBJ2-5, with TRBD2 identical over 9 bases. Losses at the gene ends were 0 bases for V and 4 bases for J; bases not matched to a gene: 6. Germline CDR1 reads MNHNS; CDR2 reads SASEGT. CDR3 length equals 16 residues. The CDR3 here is CASSEAGLAGTETQYF. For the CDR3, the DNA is TGTGCCAGCAGTGAAGCAGGTCTAGCGGGGACAGAGACCCAGTACTTC.